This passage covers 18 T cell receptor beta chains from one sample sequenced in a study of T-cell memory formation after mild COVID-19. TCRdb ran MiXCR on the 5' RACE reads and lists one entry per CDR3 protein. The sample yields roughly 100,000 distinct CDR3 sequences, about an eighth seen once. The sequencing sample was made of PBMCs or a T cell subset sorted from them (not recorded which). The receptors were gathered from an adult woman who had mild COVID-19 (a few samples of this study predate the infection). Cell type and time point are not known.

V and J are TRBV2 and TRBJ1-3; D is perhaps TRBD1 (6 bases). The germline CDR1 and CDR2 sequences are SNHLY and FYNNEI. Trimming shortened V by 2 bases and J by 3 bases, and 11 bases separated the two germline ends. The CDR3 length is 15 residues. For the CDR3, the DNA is TGTGCCAGCAGTGAAACAGGGTCCTTTGGAAACACCATATATTTT. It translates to CASSETGSFGNTIYF.

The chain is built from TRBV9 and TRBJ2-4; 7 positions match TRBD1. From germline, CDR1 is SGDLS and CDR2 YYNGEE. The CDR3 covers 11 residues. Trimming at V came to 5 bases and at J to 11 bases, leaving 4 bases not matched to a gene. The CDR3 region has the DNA TGTGCCAGCAGTGAGGGGGCGGTTCAGTACTTC. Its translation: CASSEGAVQYF.

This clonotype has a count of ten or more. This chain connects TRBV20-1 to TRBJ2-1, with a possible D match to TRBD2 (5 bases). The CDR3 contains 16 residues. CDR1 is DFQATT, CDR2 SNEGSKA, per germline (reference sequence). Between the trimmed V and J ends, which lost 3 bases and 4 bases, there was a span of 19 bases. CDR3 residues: CSARGFQAGDYNEQFF. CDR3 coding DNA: TGCAGTGCTAGGGGATTTCAGGCGGGTGATTACAATGAGCAGTTCTTC.

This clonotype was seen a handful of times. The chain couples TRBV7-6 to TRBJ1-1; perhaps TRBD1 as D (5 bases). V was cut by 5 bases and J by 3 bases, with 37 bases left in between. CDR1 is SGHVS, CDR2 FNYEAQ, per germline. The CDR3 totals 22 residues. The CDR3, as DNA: TGTGCCAGCAGCCACAGGACCGGCCCCGGGTTCGGAATCGGTATTCTGGACACTGAAGCTTTCTTT. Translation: CASSHRTGPGFGIGILDTEAFF.

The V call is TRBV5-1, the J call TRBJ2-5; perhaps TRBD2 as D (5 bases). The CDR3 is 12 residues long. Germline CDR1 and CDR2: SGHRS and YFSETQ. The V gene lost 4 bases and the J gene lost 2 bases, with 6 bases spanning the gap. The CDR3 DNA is TGCGCCAGCAGCGGACTGCAAGAGACCCAGTACTTC. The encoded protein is CASSGLQETQYF.

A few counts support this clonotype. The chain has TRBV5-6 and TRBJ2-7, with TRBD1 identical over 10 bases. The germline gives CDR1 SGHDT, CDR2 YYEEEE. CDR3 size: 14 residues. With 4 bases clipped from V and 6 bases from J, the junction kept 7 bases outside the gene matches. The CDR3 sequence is CASSLGTGEGEQYF. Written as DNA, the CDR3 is TGTGCCAGCAGCCTAGGGACAGGGGAAGGCGAGCAGTACTTC.

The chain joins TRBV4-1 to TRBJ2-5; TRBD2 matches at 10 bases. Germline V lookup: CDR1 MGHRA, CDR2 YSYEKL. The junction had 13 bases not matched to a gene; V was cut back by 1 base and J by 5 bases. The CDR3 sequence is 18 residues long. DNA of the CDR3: TGCGCCAGCAGCCAAGGAGTAAGAAGCAGCGGGGGGGCTGAGACCCAGTACTTC. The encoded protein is CASSQGVRSSGGAETQYF.

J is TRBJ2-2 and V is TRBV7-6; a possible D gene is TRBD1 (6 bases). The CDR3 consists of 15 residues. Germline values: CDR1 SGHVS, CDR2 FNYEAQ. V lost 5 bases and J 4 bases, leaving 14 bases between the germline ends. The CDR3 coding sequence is TGTGCCAGCAGCCAGAGGACAGTTGTCACCGGGGAGCTGTTTTTT. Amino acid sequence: CASSQRTVVTGELFF.

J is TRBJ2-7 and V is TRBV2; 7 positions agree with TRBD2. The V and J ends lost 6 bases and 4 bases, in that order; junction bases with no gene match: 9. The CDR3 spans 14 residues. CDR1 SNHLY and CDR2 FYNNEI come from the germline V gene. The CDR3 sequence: CASRGPSGGYEQYF. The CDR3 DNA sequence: TGTGCCAGCAGGGGGCCTAGCGGAGGTTACGAGCAGTACTTC.

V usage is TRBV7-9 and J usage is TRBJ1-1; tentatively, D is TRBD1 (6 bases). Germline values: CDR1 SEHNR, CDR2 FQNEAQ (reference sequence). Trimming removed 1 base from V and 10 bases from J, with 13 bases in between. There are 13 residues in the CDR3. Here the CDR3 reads CASSLGPPRGAFF. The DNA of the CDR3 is TGTGCCAGCAGCTTAGGACCTCCCAGGGGAGCTTTCTTT.

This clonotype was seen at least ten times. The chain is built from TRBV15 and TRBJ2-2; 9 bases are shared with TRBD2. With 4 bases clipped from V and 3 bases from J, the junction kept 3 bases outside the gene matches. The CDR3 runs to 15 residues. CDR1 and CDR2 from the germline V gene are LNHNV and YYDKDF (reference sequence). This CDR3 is CATSISGGHTGELFF. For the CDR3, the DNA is TGTGCCACCAGCATTAGCGGGGGTCACACCGGGGAGCTGTTTTTT.

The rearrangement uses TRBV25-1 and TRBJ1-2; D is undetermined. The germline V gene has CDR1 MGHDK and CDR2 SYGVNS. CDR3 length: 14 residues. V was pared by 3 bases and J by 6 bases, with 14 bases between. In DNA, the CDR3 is TGTGCCAGCAGTGACAACCCGGCGGGGAATGGCTACACCTTC. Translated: CASSDNPAGNGYTF.

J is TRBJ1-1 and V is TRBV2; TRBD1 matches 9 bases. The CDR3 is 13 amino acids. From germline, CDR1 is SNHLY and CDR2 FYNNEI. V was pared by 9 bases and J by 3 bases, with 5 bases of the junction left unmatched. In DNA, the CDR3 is TGTGCCAGAGCGGACAGGGGAGACACTGAAGCTTTCTTT. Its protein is CARADRGDTEAFF.

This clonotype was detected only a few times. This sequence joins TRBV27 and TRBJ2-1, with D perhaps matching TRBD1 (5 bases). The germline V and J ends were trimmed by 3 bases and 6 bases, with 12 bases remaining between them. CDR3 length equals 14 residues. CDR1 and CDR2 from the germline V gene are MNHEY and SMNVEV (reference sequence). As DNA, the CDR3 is TGTGCCAGCAGTTTGGGCCAGGGAAGCAATGAGCAGTTCTTC. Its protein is CASSLGQGSNEQFF.

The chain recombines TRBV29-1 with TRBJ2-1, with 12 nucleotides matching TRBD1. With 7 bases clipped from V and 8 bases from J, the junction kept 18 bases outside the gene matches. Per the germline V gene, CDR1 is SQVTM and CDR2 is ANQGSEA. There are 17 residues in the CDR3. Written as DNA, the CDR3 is TGCAGCGCTCAGGGACCTCCGGGACAGGGGGCAAGGGATGAGCAGTTCTTC. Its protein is CSAQGPPGQGARDEQFF.

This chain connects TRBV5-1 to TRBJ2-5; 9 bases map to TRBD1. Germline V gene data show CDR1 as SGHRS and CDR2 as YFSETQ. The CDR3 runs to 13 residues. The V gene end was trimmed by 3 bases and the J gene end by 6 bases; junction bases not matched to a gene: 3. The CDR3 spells CASSWDREKTQYF. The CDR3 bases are TGCGCCAGCAGCTGGGACAGGGAAAAGACCCAGTACTTC.

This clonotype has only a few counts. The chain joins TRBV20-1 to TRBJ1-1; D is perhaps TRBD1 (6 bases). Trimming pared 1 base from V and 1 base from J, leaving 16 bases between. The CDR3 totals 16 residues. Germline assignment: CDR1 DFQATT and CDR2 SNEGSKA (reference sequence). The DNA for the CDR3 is TGCAGTGCTAGAGGCCCAACGCAGACAGGGAACACTGAAGCTTTCTTT. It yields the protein CSARGPTQTGNTEAFF.

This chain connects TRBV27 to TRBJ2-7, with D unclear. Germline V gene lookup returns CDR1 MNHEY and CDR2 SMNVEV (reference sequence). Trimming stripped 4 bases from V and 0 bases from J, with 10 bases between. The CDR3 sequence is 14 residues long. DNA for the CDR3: TGTGCCAGCAGTTACCGGAAGAGCTCCTACGAGCAGTACTTC. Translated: CASSYRKSSYEQYF.